These 32 T cell receptor beta chains came from one sample sequenced in a study of blood T cell repertoires in COVID-19. Repertoires were generated with immunoSEQ multiplex PCR, while TCRdb's copy carries only in-frame clones and drops some. The data show around 45,000 clones, roughly 79% seen once. Sample: peripheral blood. Every receptor here comes from a woman aged 80 or over with acute or convalescent COVID-19.

The V and J genes are TRBV2 and TRBJ1-4, with a weak D call TRBD1 (6 bases). The V end was cut by 6 bases, the J end by 7 bases, with 15 bases between. Germline CDR1 is SNHLY and CDR2 is FYNNEI. The CDR3 loop spans 14 amino acids. The CDR3 sequence is CASRVRGSSEKLFF. Here the CDR3 DNA reads TGTGCCAGCAGAGTCAGGGGATCTAGTGAAAAACTGTTTTTT.

V gene TRBV5-1 combines with J gene TRBJ1-6; TRBD1 might be the D (5 bases). The CDR3 spans 16 residues. V lost 0 bases, J lost 9 bases, and 16 bases lay in between. CDR1 is SGHRS and CDR2 is YFSETQ in the germline V gene. The CDR3 nucleotides read TGCGCCAGCAGCTTGGCAGGGAGGGGCTTGGGTTCACCCCTCCACTTT. It encodes CASSLAGRGLGSPLHF.

This clone was found a few times. The CDR3 DNA reads as TGTGCCAGTAGCATTGCTCAAGCGGGAGTTTCACGGGAGCAGTTCTTC. Translation gives CASSIAQAGVSREQFF. The rearrangement uses TRBV19 and TRBJ2-1, with TRBD2 matching 8 bases. This CDR3 region has 16 residues. Trimming removed 6 bases from V and 10 bases from J; junction bases left unmatched: 17. Germline-derived CDR1 and CDR2 are LNHDA and SQIVND (reference sequence).

This chain joins TRBV6-6 and TRBJ2-2; D is perhaps TRBD1 (6 bases). The CDR3 sequence is 15 residues long. CDR1 and CDR2 (germline): MNHNY, SVGAGI (reference sequence). V lost 5 bases and J lost 5, with 15 bases in between. Here the CDR3 reads CASSRSGVGTGELFF. In nucleotides, the CDR3 is TGTGCCAGCAGTCGATCAGGGGTTGGGACCGGGGAGCTGTTTTTT.

This chain connects TRBV27 to TRBJ1-1; D perhaps matches TRBD1 (6 bases). The V gene lost 8 bases and the J gene lost 0 bases, with 22 bases spanning the gap. The germline CDR1 and CDR2 sequences are MNHEY and SMNVEV (reference sequence). The CDR3 extends over 17 amino acids. CDR3 region: CASPSSLQGVMNTEAFF. The CDR3 DNA follows: TGTGCCAGCCCCTCGTCGTTACAGGGAGTAATGAACACTGAAGCTTTCTTT.

The chain carries TRBV5-6 and TRBJ1-1; a weak D match, TRBD1 (5 bases). Per the germline V gene, CDR1 is SGHDT and CDR2 is YYEEEE. Trimming removed 5 bases from V and 0 bases from J, with 8 bases in between. The CDR3 runs to 13 residues. The CDR3 sequence is CASRTVMNTEAFF. The CDR3 DNA is TGTGCCAGCAGGACAGTTATGAACACTGAAGCTTTCTTT.

This chain links TRBV28 with TRBJ2-7; 11 bases map to TRBD2. From germline, CDR1 is MDHEN and CDR2 SYDVKM. With 7 bases clipped from V and 3 bases from J, the junction kept 5 bases outside the gene matches. The CDR3 covers 14 residues. The CDR3 loop is CASNPGLAVYEQYF. CDR3 nucleotide sequence: TGTGCCAGCAACCCGGGACTAGCGGTCTACGAGCAGTACTTC. The whole variable domain, remainder taken from reference TRBV28 and TRBJ2-7, is DVKVTQSSRYLVKRTGEKVFLECVQDMDHENMFWYRQDPGLGLRLIYFSYDVKMKEKGDIPEGYSVSREKKERFSLILESASTNQTSMYLCASNPGLAVYEQYFGPGTRLTVT.

The rearrangement joins TRBV10-3 to TRBJ2-7, with D tentatively TRBD2 (6 bases). V lost 7 bases and J lost 3, with 13 bases in between. The V gene's germline CDR1 is ENHRY and CDR2 SYGVKD. The CDR3 totals 13 residues. The CDR3 nucleotides read TGTGCCATCAAAGACCGACTAGTCTACGAGCAGTACTTC. This encodes CAIKDRLVYEQYF.

The chain employs TRBV19 and TRBJ2-3; D is perhaps TRBD1 (5 bases). Trimming left V 6 bases short and J 4 bases short, with 14 bases between. The germline V gene encodes CDR1 LNHDA and CDR2 SQIVND (reference sequence). The CDR3 is made up of 14 amino acids. The CDR3 nucleotides are TGTGCCAGTAGGACCAGGGTCGAAGCAGATACGCAGTATTTT. It encodes CASRTRVEADTQYF.

This CDR3 is CASSLRGTNTGELFF. The CDR3 DNA sequence: TGTGCCAGCAGCTTAAGGGGAACAAACACCGGGGAGCTGTTTTTT. This rearrangement joins TRBV7-2 to TRBJ2-2; D may be TRBD1 (5 bases). V lost 2 bases and J 2 bases, leaving 9 bases between the germline ends. Germline CDR1 is SGHTA and CDR2 is FQGNSA. This CDR3 is built from 15 residues.

The chain's CDR3 is CASSLSLGQGGTEAFF. As DNA, the CDR3 is TGTGCCAGCAGCTTATCATTGGGACAGGGAGGCACTGAAGCTTTCTTT. The V and J genes are TRBV11-2 and TRBJ1-1; 9 nucleotides agree with TRBD1. CDR1 and CDR2 (germline): SGHAT, FQNNGV. This CDR3 spans 16 amino acids. V shed 2 bases, J shed 4 bases, and the junction held 8 bases outside the gene matches.

The chain uses TRBV10-1 and TRBJ2-1, with D perhaps TRBD2 (6 bases). Germline-derived CDR1 and CDR2 are WNHNN and SYGVQD (reference sequence). The CDR3 sequence is 15 residues long. V dropped 3 bases and J dropped 4 bases, with 13 bases sitting between them. The CDR3 nucleotides are TGCGCCAGCAGTGAAGGAGGGAGTCGGTACAATGAGCAGTTCTTC. Amino acids: CASSEGGSRYNEQFF.

The V and J genes are TRBV19 and TRBJ2-1; 7 nucleotides align to TRBD1. With V trimmed by 6 bases and J by 6 bases, 11 bases remained unmatched. CDR1 and CDR2 from the germline V gene are LNHDA and SQIVND (reference sequence). CDR3 size: 15 residues. CDR3 sequence (DNA): TGTGCCAGTAGACCAAGGGGGCAGATAGGCAATGAGCAGTTCTTC. Its translation: CASRPRGQIGNEQFF.

The rearrangement joins TRBV6-5 to TRBJ2-1; D remains ambiguous. The CDR3 contains 11 residues. Deletions cut 6 bases from V and 8 bases from J, with 8 bases between. Germline V CDR1 and CDR2: MNHEY, SVGAGI. CDR3 DNA: TGTGCCAGCAGGTTGTATGATGAGCAGTTCTTC. It is translated as CASRLYDEQFF.

This clone was observed a few times. The rearrangement joins TRBV18 to TRBJ2-1, with 8 bases that match TRBD2. The CDR3 consists of 14 residues. V shed 3 bases and J 5 bases; nucleotides not matched to a gene: 3. Germline CDR1 and CDR2: KGHSH and LQKENI. The CDR3 protein is CASSPGLGDNEQFF. The CDR3 DNA follows: TGTGCCAGCTCACCGGGACTAGGCGACAATGAGCAGTTCTTC.

Here the CDR3 reads CASSIGQGPRPQHF. CDR3 nucleotide sequence: TGTGCCAGCAGCATCGGACAGGGGCCTCGGCCCCAGCATTTT. This sequence joins TRBV7-9 and TRBJ1-5, with 9 bases fitting TRBD1. The junction had 8 bases not matched to a gene; V was cut back by 5 bases and J by 9 bases. Germline CDR1 SEHNR, CDR2 FQNEAQ (reference sequence). This CDR3 spans 14 amino acids. Combining the CDR3 with reference TRBV7-9 and TRBJ1-5 gives the whole variable domain DTGVSQNPRHKITKRGQNVTFRCDPISEHNRLYWYRQTLGQGPEFLTYFQNEAQLEKSRLLSDRFSAERPKGSFSTLEIQRTEQGDSAMYLCASSIGQGPRPQHFGDGTRLSIL.

J is TRBJ2-7 and V is TRBV5-5; D is unresolved. V lost 4 bases to trimming and J lost 0 bases, with 8 bases between them. The CDR3 consists of 13 residues. CDR1 and CDR2 from the germline V gene are SGHKS and YYEKEE (reference sequence). CDR3 in amino acids: CASSAGSSYEQYF. CDR3 nucleotides: TGTGCCAGCAGCGCAGGTTCCTCCTACGAGCAGTACTTC.

V is TRBV6-5 and J is TRBJ2-1; the D is unclear. V was cut by 4 bases and J by 9 bases, with 10 bases left in between. Germline V gives CDR1 MNHEY, CDR2 SVGAGI. CDR3 size: 12 residues. CDR3 bases: TGTGCCAGCAGTTCCTATATTGCTGAGCAGTTCTTC. This translates into CASSSYIAEQFF.

The chain is built from TRBV5-6 and TRBJ2-1; 14 bases map to TRBD2. With 2 bases clipped from V and 4 bases from J, the junction kept 2 bases outside the gene matches. Germline CDR1 and CDR2: SGHDT and YYEEEE. The CDR3 covers 16 residues. Written as DNA, the CDR3 is TGTGCCAGCAGCTTTCGACTAGCGGGAGGGTACAATGAGCAGTTCTTC. Translated, it gives CASSFRLAGGYNEQFF.

J is TRBJ2-2 and V is TRBV11-2; weak D call: TRBD2 (6 bases). From germline, CDR1 is SGHAT and CDR2 FQNNGV. CDR3 length equals 16 residues. The V end was cut by 1 base, the J end by 4 bases, with 13 bases between. CDR3 amino acids: CASSLGGGPGTGELFF. Written as DNA, the CDR3 is TGTGCCAGCAGCTTAGGCGGAGGGCCGGGCACCGGGGAGCTGTTTTTT.

J is TRBJ2-7 and V is TRBV6-6; no reliable D call. The CDR3 is 12 residues long. Germline loops: CDR1 MNHNY, CDR2 SVGAGI (reference sequence). V was pared by 5 bases and J by 6 bases, with 11 bases between. The CDR3, as DNA: TGTGCCAGCAGTCTGAGCGATCGCGAGCAGTACTTC. Amino acids: CASSLSDREQYF.

This clone was recorded a few times. It is unclear where the CDR3 begins or ends on the DNA, so no DNA is shown, and the CDR3 is as TCRdb lists it. The chain is built from TRBV7-9 and TRBJ1-4; the table gives TRBD1 as D, unverified against the DNA. Per the germline V gene, CDR1 is SEHNR and CDR2 is FQNEAQ (reference sequence). The CDR3 sequence runs 14 residues, both termini included. The CDR3 sequence is CASSFRARGEKLFF.

This clone was counted between two and nine times. The chain couples TRBV4-3 to TRBJ2-1, with D possibly being TRBD2 (6 bases). Trimming removed 6 bases at V and 5 bases at J, with 11 bases between. This CDR3 has 13 amino acids. The V gene's germline CDR1 is LGHNA and CDR2 YSLEER. CDR3 nucleotide sequence: TGCGCCAGCAGTACAACGGGGGACAATGAGCAGTTCTTC. Its protein product is CASSTTGDNEQFF.

This clone was observed a handful of times. This chain joins TRBV2 and TRBJ1-1, with D maybe TRBD1 (6 bases). This CDR3 is 14 amino acids long. Germline V lookup: CDR1 SNHLY, CDR2 FYNNEI. Between the trimmed V and J ends, which lost 6 bases and 5 bases, there was a span of 16 bases. CDR3 amino acids: CASSFRGWRTEAFF. The CDR3 DNA is TGTGCCAGCAGCTTCAGGGGTTGGAGAACTGAAGCTTTCTTT.

This chain uses TRBV24-1 with TRBJ1-2, with D tentatively TRBD1 (5 bases). This CDR3 is 16 amino acids long. Germline CDR1 KGHDR, CDR2 SFDVKD. The V end lost 9 bases, the J end lost 4 bases, and 23 bases lay between the germline ends. CDR3 sequence: CATPEGGAYNGYGYTF. In nucleotides, the CDR3 is TGTGCCACCCCTGAGGGAGGGGCTTATAATGGCTATGGCTACACCTTC.

The gene calls are TRBV10-3 and TRBJ1-3; tentative D call: TRBD1 (5 bases). The CDR3 covers 15 residues. CDR1 ENHRY and CDR2 SYGVKD come from the germline V gene. Deletions cut 6 bases from V and 0 bases from J, with 12 bases between. For the CDR3, the DNA is TGTGCCATCAGCGATCCCCAGGGCTCTGGAAACACCATATATTTT. Translation: CAISDPQGSGNTIYF.

This chain joins TRBV5-1 and TRBJ2-1; 7 nucleotides line up with TRBD2. J lost 5 bases, V lost 1 base, and 9 bases had no gene match. Germline loops: CDR1 SGHRS, CDR2 YFSETQ. This CDR3 comprises 16 residues. The CDR3: CASSLRAGETHNEQFF. In DNA form, the CDR3 reads TGCGCCAGCAGCTTGAGGGCGGGAGAAACCCACAATGAGCAGTTCTTC.

This chain connects TRBV30 to TRBJ1-1, with TRBD1 matching over 8 bases. CDR3 size: 12 residues. Trimming cost V 3 bases and J 11 bases; bases outside gene matches: 8. Germline values: CDR1 GTSNPN, CDR2 SVGIG (reference sequence). The CDR3 nucleotides are TGTGCCTGGAGCGGTGACAGGGGTCACGCTTTCTTT. Encoded protein: CAWSGDRGHAFF.

The chain has TRBV2 and TRBJ2-7; 8 nucleotides agree with TRBD2. The junction had 5 bases not matched to a gene; V was cut back by 7 bases and J by 0 bases. The CDR3 is made up of 14 amino acids. Germline assignment: CDR1 SNHLY and CDR2 FYNNEI. The CDR3 nucleotides read TGTGCCAGCATAGCTAGCGGGTACTCCTACGAGCAGTACTTC. Encoded protein: CASIASGYSYEQYF.

J is TRBJ2-7 and V is TRBV7-9, with D possibly matching TRBD2 (5 bases). The CDR3 is made up of 14 amino acids. V lost 5 bases and J lost 2, with 13 bases in between. In germline, CDR1 is SEHNR, CDR2 FQNEAQ (reference sequence). The CDR3 bases are TGTGCCAGCAGCCTCCTCGGGCGGGCCTACGAGCAGTACTTC. This sequence encodes CASSLLGRAYEQYF.

The rearrangement joins TRBV2 to TRBJ2-1, with TRBD2 identical over 7 bases. Germline CDR1 and CDR2: SNHLY and FYNNEI. The CDR3 runs 13 residues. V trimming: 3 bases; J trimming: 5 bases; junction bases outside the gene matches: 1. The DNA for the CDR3 is TGTGCCAGCAGTGACGGACTAGACAATGAGCAGTTCTTC. Its protein is CASSDGLDNEQFF.

The sample holds one count of this clone. The chain employs TRBV19 and TRBJ2-5, with 8 bases identical to TRBD1. CDR1 and CDR2 (germline): LNHDA, SQIVND (reference sequence). This CDR3 is built from 13 residues. With V trimmed by 5 bases and J by 5 bases, 4 bases remained unmatched. For the CDR3, the DNA is TGTGCCAGTAGTCTAACAGGGGGGGAGACCCAGTACTTC. Protein: CASSLTGGETQYF. The entire variable domain, with the rest obtained from reference TRBV19 and TRBJ2-5, is as follows: DGGITQSPKYLFRKEGQNVTLSCEQNLNHDAMYWYRQDPGQGLRLIYYSQIVNDFQKGDIAEGYSVSREKKESFPLTVTSAQKNPTAFYLCASSLTGGETQYFGPGTRLLVL.